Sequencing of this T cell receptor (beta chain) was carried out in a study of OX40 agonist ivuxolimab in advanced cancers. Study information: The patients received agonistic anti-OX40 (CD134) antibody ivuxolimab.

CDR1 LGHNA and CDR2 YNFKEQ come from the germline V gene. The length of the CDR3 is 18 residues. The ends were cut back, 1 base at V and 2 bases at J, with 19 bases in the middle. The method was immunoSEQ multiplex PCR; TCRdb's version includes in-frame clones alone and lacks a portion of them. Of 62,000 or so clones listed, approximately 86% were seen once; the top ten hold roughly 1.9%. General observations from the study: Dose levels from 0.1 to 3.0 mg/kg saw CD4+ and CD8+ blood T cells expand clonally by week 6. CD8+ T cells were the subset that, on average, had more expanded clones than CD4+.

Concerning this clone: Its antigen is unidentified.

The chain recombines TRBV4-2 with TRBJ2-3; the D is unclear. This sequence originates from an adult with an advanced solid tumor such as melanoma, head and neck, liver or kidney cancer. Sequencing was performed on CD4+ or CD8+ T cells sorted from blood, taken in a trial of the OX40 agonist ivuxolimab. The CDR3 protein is CASSQVGGRTVNTDTQYF. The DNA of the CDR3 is TGTGCCAGCAGCCAAGTCGGCGGAAGAACCGTAAACACAGATACGCAGTATTTT.